These T cell receptor beta chains were read from a single sample in a study of blood T cell repertoires in COVID-19. Method: immunoSEQ multiplex PCR; TCRdb's copy keeps in-frame clones and lacks some. The table lists fewer than 350,000 clones, 88% of them singletons, with under 2.5% in the top ten. Specimen: PBMCs or T cells enriched from blood (not recorded which). The source is a woman aged 60-75 years in a cohort exposed to, infected with or recovered from COVID-19 (not recorded which). CDR3s include the opening cysteine and the closing phenylalanine or tryptophan. The D gene is left open where the match is weak. Clone size, where shown, is once, few, many, or a class for clones that have expanded.

v_gene	len	j_gene	d_gene	abundance	CDR3aa	CDR3nt
TRBV27	14	TRBJ1-2	NA	NA	CASTTTGGVGGYTF	TGTGCCAGCACCACGACTGGGGGGGTAGGCGGCTACACCTTC
TRBV9	14	TRBJ1-5	TRBD1	NA	CASSRTGAGQPQHF	TGTGCCAGCAGCAGAACAGGGGCGGGTCAGCCCCAGCATTTT
TRBV28	14	TRBJ1-4	NA	NA	CASSKQGGGGKLFF	TGTGCCAGCAGTAAACAGGGTGGCGGGGGAAAACTGTTTTTT
TRBV3-1/TRBV3-2	16	TRBJ2-1	TRBD2	once	CASSQEGSGIYNEQFF	TGTGCCAGCAGCCAAGAAGGGAGCGGGATCTACAATGAGCAGTTCTTC
TRBV30	15	TRBJ2-1	TRBD2	NA	CAWSVRAGAGNEQFF	TGTGCCTGGAGTGTACGAGCGGGAGCGGGCAATGAGCAGTTCTTC
TRBV7-3	13	TRBJ2-1	TRBD1	NA	CASSSGQGLKQFF	TGTGCCAGCAGCTCCGGACAGGGCCTAAAGCAGTTCTTC
TRBV10-1	14	TRBJ2-1	TRBD2	NA	CASAAGGTNNEQFF	TGCGCCAGCGCGGCGGGAGGGACGAACAATGAGCAGTTCTTC
TRBV18	14	TRBJ1-1	NA	once	CASSPPSLNTEAFF	TGTGCCAGCTCACCACCTTCATTGAACACTGAAGCTTTCTTT
TRBV28	12	TRBJ1-2	NA	once	CAGAGRGYGYTF	TGTGCCGGGGCCGGCCGAGGCTATGGCTACACCTTC
TRBV7-9	18	TRBJ2-1	TRBD1	NA	CASSWGQGLAGPYNEQFF	TGTGCCAGCAGCTGGGGACAGGGGCTAGCGGGTCCCTACAATGAGCAGTTCTTC
TRBV7-8	13	TRBJ2-7	TRBD2	NA	CASSLGLVYEQYF	TGTGCCAGCAGCTTGGGACTAGTCTACGAGCAGTACTTC
TRBV23-1	15	TRBJ2-7	NA	NA	CASSQSQGMEDEQYF	TGCGCCAGCAGTCAATCTCAGGGGATGGAGGACGAGCAGTACTTC
TRBV28	16	TRBJ2-1	TRBD2	few	CASSLSSGATNNEQFF	TGTGCCAGCAGTTTATCTAGCGGGGCCACAAACAATGAGCAGTTCTTC
TRBV24-1	17	TRBJ1-2	NA	few	CATSDGDSARAYYGYTF	TGTGCCACCAGTGACGGAGACAGCGCGCGAGCTTACTATGGCTACACCTTC
TRBV11-2	15	TRBJ2-7	TRBD2	NA	CASSALAGGPGGQYF	TGTGCCAGCAGCGCACTAGCGGGAGGGCCCGGCGGGCAGTACTTC
TRBV4-1	15	TRBJ2-4	NA	NA	CASSHVLLAKNIQYF	TGCGCCAGCAGCCATGTTTTATTAGCCAAAAACATTCAGTACTTC
TRBV11-2	15	TRBJ2-1	TRBD2	few	CASSLTSGSLGEQFF	TGTGCCAGCAGCCTCACTAGCGGGAGTTTGGGTGAGCAGTTCTTC
TRBV5-1	14	TRBJ1-1	NA	few	CASSLAPASTEAFF	TGCGCCAGCAGCTTGGCCCCCGCGTCGACTGAAGCTTTCTTT
TRBV7-2	13	TRBJ2-7	TRBD2	NA	CATGLAGVGEQYF	TGTGCCACCGGACTAGCGGGAGTGGGTGAGCAGTACTTC
TRBV14	12	TRBJ2-7	NA	NA	CASSHKENEQYF	TGTGCCAGCAGCCATAAGGAGAACGAGCAGTACTTC
TRBV18	15	TRBJ2-7	NA	NA	CASSPSVNPNYEQYF	TGTGCCAGCTCACCAAGCGTAAACCCTAACTACGAGCAGTACTTC
TRBV15	15	TRBJ2-2	NA	NA	CATRRLADNTGELFF	TGTGCCACCCGGCGACTCGCAGACAACACCGGGGAGCTGTTTTTT
TRBV28	18	TRBJ1-5	TRBD1	NA	CASSLSLSGGRGNQPQHF	TGTGCCAGCAGTTTATCCCTCTCAGGGGGGCGCGGCAATCAGCCCCAGCATTTT
TRBV30	13	TRBJ2-1	TRBD1	NA	CARKDRNYNEQFF	TGTGCCCGAAAGGACAGGAACTACAATGAGCAGTTCTTC
TRBV7-9	14	TRBJ1-6	TRBD1	NA	CASSSDRGNSPLHF	TGTGCCAGCAGCTCGGACAGGGGTAATTCACCCCTCCACTTT
TRBV4-2	16	TRBJ2-2	NA	NA	CASSQESRVGTGELFF	TGTGCCAGCAGCCAAGAGTCCAGGGTTGGCACCGGGGAGCTGTTTTTT